A selection of T cell receptor beta chains follows, all from one sample in a study of PD-1 blockade in classical Hodgkin lymphoma. Sequencing was performed with immunoSEQ multiplex PCR; in TCRdb, only in-frame clones are kept and a portion is missing. The sample yields approximately 6,200 clones, approximately 89% seen once. This specimen consisted of CD4+ T cells from blood, obtained before the fourth cycle of nivolumab. The receptors were sampled from a human donor with classical Hodgkin lymphoma. CDR3s include the opening cysteine and the closing phenylalanine or tryptophan. D genes are given only for firm matches. Clone size is not always given. Where it is, it says once, few, many or a class for expanded clones.

D: .; J: TRBJ2-3; size: .; V: TRBV7-9; DNA: TGTGCCAGCAGCTTGTGGGATACGCAGTATTTT; CDR3: CASSLWDTQYF
D: .; J: TRBJ2-7; size: .; V: TRBV18; DNA: TGTGCCAGCTCACCGACGGGGCTAGGCGAGCAGTACTTC; CDR3: CASSPTGLGEQYF
D: .; J: TRBJ2-5; size: .; V: TRBV18; DNA: TGTGCCAGCTCACCATCGCTCTCCAGGGACCAGTACTTC; CDR3: CASSPSLSRDQYF
D: .; J: TRBJ2-2; size: once; V: TRBV5-1; DNA: TGCGCCAGCAGCTTTGCGGGGTCGAACACCGGGGAGCTGTTTTTT; CDR3: CASSFAGSNTGELFF
D: .; J: TRBJ2-1; size: .; V: TRBV5-4; DNA: TGTGCCAGCAGCTTAGACGGGGCCTCCTACAATGAGCAGTTCTTC; CDR3: CASSLDGASYNEQFF
D: .; J: TRBJ2-1; size: .; V: TRBV7-3; DNA: TGTGCCAGCAGCTTTGCGGCTAGCCGGTACAATGAGCAGTTCTTC; CDR3: CASSFAASRYNEQFF
D: .; J: TRBJ1-1; size: .; V: TRBV7-3; DNA: TGTGCCAGCAGCTTAGGGGTAGTCACTGAAGCTTTCTTT; CDR3: CASSLGVVTEAFF
D: .; J: TRBJ1-2; size: .; V: TRBV6-1; DNA: TGTGCCAGCAGCCCTCTCGGGGGGCAGTCATCTGGCTACACCTTC; CDR3: CASSPLGGQSSGYTF
D: TRBD1; J: TRBJ2-3; size: .; V: TRBV10-3; DNA: TGTGCCATCAGTGAGAGGAGGACAGGGATCACAGATACGCAGTATTTT; CDR3: CAISERRTGITDTQYF
D: TRBD1; J: TRBJ1-4; size: .; V: TRBV15; DNA: TGTGCCACCAGCAGAGATCCGGGACAGGGGGGTGAAAAACTGTTTTTT; CDR3: CATSRDPGQGGEKLFF
D: .; J: TRBJ1-1; size: .; V: TRBV2; DNA: TGTGCCAGCAGTGTTCAAGGTTTGAACACTGAAGCTTTCTTT; CDR3: CASSVQGLNTEAFF
D: .; J: TRBJ1-3; size: .; V: TRBV7-9; DNA: TGTGCCAGCAGCTTAGTCGGCCAGGCCGCTCGGATCTCTGGAAACACCATATATTTT; CDR3: CASSLVGQAARISGNTIYF
D: TRBD2; J: TRBJ2-3; size: .; V: TRBV19; DNA: TGTGCCAGTACCCCGGGAGGCGGGGGTAAATCGGATACGCAGTATTTT; CDR3: CASTPGGGGKSDTQYF
D: .; J: TRBJ2-5; size: .; V: TRBV6-5; DNA: TGTGCCAGCAGTTACTGGCAGGGGAGAGAAACCCAGTACTTC; CDR3: CASSYWQGRETQYF
D: .; J: TRBJ1-1; size: .; V: TRBV11-2; DNA: TGTGCCAGCAGCTCCCCTAGGGGGGGGACTGAAGCTTTCTTT; CDR3: CASSSPRGGTEAFF
D: .; J: TRBJ1-4; size: few; V: TRBV10-3; DNA: TGTGCCATCAGTGAGTCCCGGGGTTTTGGCGAAAAACTGTTTTTT; CDR3: CAISESRGFGEKLFF
D: TRBD1; J: TRBJ2-1; size: .; V: TRBV5-1; DNA: TGCGCCAGCAGCTTAAGGGGGCCAAGCTCCTACAATGAGCAGTTCTTC; CDR3: CASSLRGPSSYNEQFF
D: .; J: TRBJ2-1; size: .; V: TRBV9; DNA: TGTGCCAGCAGCCAGAGGGGAGTCGATGAGCAGTTCTTC; CDR3: CASSQRGVDEQFF
D: TRBD2; J: TRBJ2-4; size: .; V: TRBV7-3; DNA: TGTGCCAGCAGCAGCCTGGGAGGGCAAAACATTCAGTACTTC; CDR3: CASSSLGGQNIQYF
D: TRBD1; J: TRBJ1-1; size: .; V: TRBV5-4; DNA: TGTGCCAGCAGCTTGAAGACAGGGGGCACTGAAGCTTTCTTT; CDR3: CASSLKTGGTEAFF